This T cell receptor (beta chain) was profiled in a study of PD-L1 blockade in urothelial cancer. Study-wide context: Prior chemotherapy regimens per patient numbered 0 to 3.

Study results and caveats: Tumor-linked clones in blood grew more by 3 weeks in durable-benefit patients.

Synthetic analogs of TCR templates were spiked into every PCR. The table came from immunoSEQ multiplex PCR; TCRdb's copy has only in-frame clones and leaves some out. The table lists under 60,000 clones, approximately 84% of them singletons. To note about this clone: The antigen is unknown.

Germline V gene sequence: CDR1 SGHTS, CDR2 YDEGEE. V dropped 5 bases and J dropped 6; count of bases not matched to a gene: 7. The CDR3 has 14 residues. This sample's time point: peripheral blood 6 weeks after treatment start. The J gene is TRBJ1-2, the V gene TRBV5-8, with 10 nucleotides matching TRBD1. This TCR was recovered from a man aged 55 to 70 with urothelial cancer. Sequenced here: PBMCs, sampled around atezolizumab (anti-PD-L1) treatment. CDR3 nucleotides: TGTGCCAGCAGGGGAGGACAGGGGGTCGATGGCTACACCTTC. It translates to CASRGGQGVDGYTF.